Listed below are T cell receptor beta chains from one sample, sequenced in a study of blood T cells in healthy people across ages. From the 5' RACE reads, TCRdb called clonotypes with MiXCR, one entry per CDR3 protein. This sample has some 1.8 million distinct CDR3 sequences, with around 42% found just once. The sample consisted of blood. The receptors here all came from a human donor in good health. CDR3s include the opening cysteine and the closing phenylalanine or tryptophan. Each record gives: CDR3 length, J gene, V gene, clone size, D gene, CDR3 DNA, CDR3 protein. A D gene is named only where the DNA matches it firmly. A clone size is listed for some rows: how often the clone was seen (once, few, many), or a class if it is expanded.

>17|TRBJ1-4|TRBV6-1|.|.
TGTGCCAGCAGTCGCAAAGCTTTCGGTGCAACTAACGAAAAACTGTTTTTT
CASSRKAFGATNEKLFF
>13|TRBJ1-6|TRBV20-1|few|.
TGCAGTGCTAGGTACCAGGGAGGATCGCCCCTCCACTTT
CSARYQGGSPLHF
>16|TRBJ2-7|TRBV7-6|.|TRBD1
TGTGCCAGCAGCTCTCGAATAAGGACAGGGCCCTACGAGCAGTACTTC
CASSSRIRTGPYEQYF
>16|TRBJ1-2|TRBV7-2|few|TRBD1
TGTGCCAGCAGCCCCTGGACAGGGGGTTACCTCTATGGCTACACCTTC
CASSPWTGGYLYGYTF
>14|TRBJ2-4|TRBV29-1|.|.
TGCAGCGCCAGGACCGGGACAGACACGGGGGAGCAGTACTTC
CSARTGTDTGEQYF
>16|TRBJ2-3|TRBV7-2|.|.
TGTGCCAGCAGCCAGAACCGAGGGATAAGCACAGATACGCAGTATTTT
CASSQNRGISTDTQYF
>10|TRBJ2-5|TRBV3-1|.|.
TGTGCCAGCAGCCAGGCGACCCAGTACTTC
CASSQATQYF
>17|TRBJ2-7|TRBV5-1|.|.
TGCGCCAGCAGCTTGAGGTTGCGGGACAGAAATGTCTACGAGCAGTACTTC
CASSLRLRDRNVYEQYF
>13|TRBJ2-4|TRBV10-3|once|.
TGTGCCATCAGTGAGCCGACAAGGGATGAGCAGTACTTC
CAISEPTRDEQYF
>12|TRBJ1-2|TRBV29-1|.|.
TGCAGCGTTCAACCTACAGGGAGAGGCTACACCTTC
CSVQPTGRGYTF
>16|TRBJ2-3|TRBV7-3|.|TRBD2
TGTGCCAGCAGCTTTGACGGGCGGGGGGGCTTAGATACGCAGTATTTT
CASSFDGRGGLDTQYF
>14|TRBJ2-5|TRBV28|.|.
TGTGCCAGCAGTGGGGCAGCTCAACAAGAGACCCAGTACTTC
CASSGAAQQETQYF
>16|TRBJ2-5|TRBV28|few|TRBD1
TGTGCCAGCAGTTTTTATTCTAGACAGGGAGCGGAGACCCAGTACTTC
CASSFYSRQGAETQYF
>18|TRBJ2-3|TRBV4-1|.|.
TGCGCCAGCAGCCAAGTAACAGGATTACGTGGAAACGCAGATACGCAGTATTTT
CASSQVTGLRGNADTQYF
>15|TRBJ2-1|TRBV11-2|.|.
TGTGCCAGCAGCTTATCTCTGGGGAGGATGAATGAGCAGTTCTTC
CASSLSLGRMNEQFF
>15|TRBJ2-1|TRBV6-2/TRBV6-3|many|.
TGTGCCAGCACCTTAGCGGTGCCGTCCTACAATGAGCAGTTCTTC
CASTLAVPSYNEQFF
>15|TRBJ1-2|TRBV6-6|.|.
TGTGCCAGCAGTTACTCGAACAGGGCTAACTATGGCTACACCTTC
CASSYSNRANYGYTF
>16|TRBJ1-6|TRBV27|.|.
TGTGCCAGTAGTTTGGGACCGCCCGTTTATAATTCACCCCTCCACTTT
CASSLGPPVYNSPLHF
>17|TRBJ2-7|TRBV4-3|.|TRBD1
TGCGCCAGCAGCCAAGGCGATTCCAGGGGGCTGGCCTACGAGCAGTACTTC
CASSQGDSRGLAYEQYF
>17|TRBJ1-4|TRBV7-8|many|TRBD1
TGTGCCAGCAGCTCGTACGCCGGGACAGCCCGACATGAAAAACTGTTTTTT
CASSSYAGTARHEKLFF